This T cell receptor beta chain was sequenced in a study of control samples from healthy donors and cancer patients (TCRdb year 2020). Libraries were constructed by the immunoSEQ multiplex PCR assay. TCRdb mirrors the immuneACCESS table, restricted to in-frame sequences. Some clones are absent from its copies; in checked studies, under half trace to an unresolved V gene, and the reason for the others is unknown. The sample includes about 78,000 clones, with about 89% observed a single time. The ten top clones hold 6% to 9.5% of the sample. The germline V end is reduced by 3 bases and the J end by 5 bases; junction bases left unmatched: 7. Reading the germline V gene (reference sequence) gives CDR1 SGHNT and CDR2 YYREEE. The CDR3 spans 15 residues, from the cysteine through the phenylalanine. CDR3 DNA is the only sequence kept; it has 45 bases, read in frame from the first base. Notes on this clone: The target of this receptor is not known. One base away there is no much larger clone; base qualities are not given.

Material: blood. The TCR originated in a woman aged 60-75 years in good health. The sequence joins TRBV5-4 to TRBJ2-7, with 11 junctional bases fitting TRBD2. The DNA reads as follows: TGTGCCAGCAGCTCTAGGGGACTAGCGGAGGACGAGCAGTACTTC. This translates into CASSSRGLAEDEQYF.